This record concerns one T cell receptor (beta chain) sequence. Antigen specificity is unknown. Per the germline V gene, CDR1 is SEHNR and CDR2 is FQNEAQ (reference sequence). Trimming removed 4 bases at V and 3 bases at J, with 19 bases between. The CDR3 sequence is 16 residues long. TCRdb re-analysed the RACE reads in MiXCR, keeping a single row per CDR3 protein. This sample yields 95,000 to 150,000 distinct CDR3 sequences, of which about 13% are seen a single time; about 0.9% belongs to the top ten. Time point in this sample: patch test 1, 2 weeks after DPC sensitization. Treatment reported: therapeutic diphenylcyclopropenone sensitization with weekly scalp DPC. At patch-test visits, sampling came before the patch test. The record originates from a study of human T cells and chemical hapten exposure. Study outcomes and limitations: The study found that DPC sensitization did not change TCRs above 1 in 1000 frequency.

This specimen consisted of whole blood, obtained in connection with sensitization to the hapten diphenylcyclopropenone (DPC). This TCR was sampled from a man younger than 35 with alopecia areata. Some clones in this sample may be carry-over from other donors' samples. The rearrangement joins TRBV7-9 to TRBJ2-7; D is perhaps TRBD1 (6 bases). CDR3 nucleotides: TGTGCCAGCAGCTCGGGAACCAGGGGAAAAGTCTACGAGCAGTACTTC. Translated, it gives CASSSGTRGKVYEQYF.